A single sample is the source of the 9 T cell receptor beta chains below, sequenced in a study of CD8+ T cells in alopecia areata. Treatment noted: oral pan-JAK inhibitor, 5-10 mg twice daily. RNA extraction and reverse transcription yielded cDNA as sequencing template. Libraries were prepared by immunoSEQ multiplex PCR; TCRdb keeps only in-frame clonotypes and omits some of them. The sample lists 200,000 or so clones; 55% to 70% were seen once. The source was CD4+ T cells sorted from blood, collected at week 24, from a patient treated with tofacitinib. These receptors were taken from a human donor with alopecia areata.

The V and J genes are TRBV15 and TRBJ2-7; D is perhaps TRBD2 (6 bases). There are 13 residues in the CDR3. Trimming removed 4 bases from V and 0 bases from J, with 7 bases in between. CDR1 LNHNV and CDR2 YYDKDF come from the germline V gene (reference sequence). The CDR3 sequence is CATSTGGSYEQYF. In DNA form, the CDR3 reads TGTGCCACCAGCACCGGGGGCTCCTACGAGCAGTACTTC.

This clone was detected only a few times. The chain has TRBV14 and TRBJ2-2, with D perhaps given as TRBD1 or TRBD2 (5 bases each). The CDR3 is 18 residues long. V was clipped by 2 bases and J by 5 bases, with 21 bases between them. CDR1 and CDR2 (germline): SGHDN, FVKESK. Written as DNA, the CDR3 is TGTGCCAGCAGCCAACGATACCGGGACCACCCCAAGACCGGGGAGCTGTTTTTT. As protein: CASSQRYRDHPKTGELFF.

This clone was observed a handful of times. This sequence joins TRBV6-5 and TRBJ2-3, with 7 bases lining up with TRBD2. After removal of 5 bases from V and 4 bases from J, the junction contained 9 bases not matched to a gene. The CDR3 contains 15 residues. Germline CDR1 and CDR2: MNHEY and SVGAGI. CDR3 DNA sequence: TGTGCCAGCAGTCCACCCGGGAGGCCGTCAGATACGCAGTATTTT. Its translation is CASSPPGRPSDTQYF.

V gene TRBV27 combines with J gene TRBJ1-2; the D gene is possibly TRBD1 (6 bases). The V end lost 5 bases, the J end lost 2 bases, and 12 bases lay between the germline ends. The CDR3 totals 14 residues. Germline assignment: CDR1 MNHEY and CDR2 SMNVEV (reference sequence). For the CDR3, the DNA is TGTGCCAGCAGTCCCTCCGGACAGAACTATGGCTACACCTTC. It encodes CASSPSGQNYGYTF.

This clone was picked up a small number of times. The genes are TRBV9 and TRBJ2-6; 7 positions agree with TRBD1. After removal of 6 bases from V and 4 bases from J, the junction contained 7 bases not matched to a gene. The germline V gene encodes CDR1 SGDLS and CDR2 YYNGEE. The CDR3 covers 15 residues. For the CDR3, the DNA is TGTGCCAGCACCCTAACAGGGGTGGGGGCCAACGTCCTGACTTTC. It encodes CASTLTGVGANVLTF.

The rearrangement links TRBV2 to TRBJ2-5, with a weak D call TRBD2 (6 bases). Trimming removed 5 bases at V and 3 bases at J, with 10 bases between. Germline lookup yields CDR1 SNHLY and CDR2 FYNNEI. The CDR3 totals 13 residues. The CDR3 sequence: CASSPGLKETQYF. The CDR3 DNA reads TGTGCCAGCAGTCCCGGACTAAAAGAGACCCAGTACTTC.

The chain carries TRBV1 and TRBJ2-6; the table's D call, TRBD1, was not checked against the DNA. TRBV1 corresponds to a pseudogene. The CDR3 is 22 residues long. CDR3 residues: CTSSQDQEQGELSNSGANVLTF. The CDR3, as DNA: TGCACCAGCAGCCAAGATCAGGAACAGGGAGAACTCTCGAACTCTGGGGCCAACGTCCTGACTTTC.

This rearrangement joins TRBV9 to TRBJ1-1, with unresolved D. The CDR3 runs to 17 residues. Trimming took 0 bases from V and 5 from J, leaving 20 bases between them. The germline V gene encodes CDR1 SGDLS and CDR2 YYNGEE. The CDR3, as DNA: TGTGCCAGCAGCGTAGTGACCCCGATTGGGGTGGGGACTGAAGCTTTCTTT. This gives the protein CASSVVTPIGVGTEAFF.

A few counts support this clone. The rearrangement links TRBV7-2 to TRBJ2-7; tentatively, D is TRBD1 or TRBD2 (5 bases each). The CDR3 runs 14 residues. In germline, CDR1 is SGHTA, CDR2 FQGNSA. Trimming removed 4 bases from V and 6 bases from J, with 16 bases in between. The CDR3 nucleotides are TGTGCCAGCAGCTCGTCCCGGGACGGTATCGAGCAGTACTTC. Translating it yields CASSSSRDGIEQYF.